These 18 T cell receptor beta chains came from one sample sequenced in a study of cytomegalovirus exposure and HLA in healthy donors. PCR employed 60 Vbeta and 13 Jbeta primers. Data came from immunoSEQ multiplex PCR; TCRdb stores just in-frame clones and leaves some out. The sample has over 80,000 clones, about 74% seen once; the top ten hold over 3%. The sequenced sample consisted of PBMCs. These receptors all come from a man between 40 and 49 years old in good health and CMV-seronegative.

This rearrangement joins TRBV7-9 to TRBJ1-1, with TRBD1 matching over 8 bases. V lost 5 bases, J lost 2 bases, and 13 bases stayed unmatched. Germline CDR1 reads SEHNR; CDR2 reads FQNEAQ (reference sequence). The CDR3 contains 17 residues. CDR3: CASSTDRVHLINTEAFF. The CDR3 bases are TGTGCCAGCAGCACGGACAGGGTTCACCTCATAAACACTGAAGCTTTCTTT.

The chain has TRBV7-9 and TRBJ1-2; D call uncertain. There are 11 residues in the CDR3. Looked up from germline, CDR1 is SEHNR and CDR2 is FQNEAQ (reference sequence). Trimming shortened V by 0 bases and J by 7 bases, and 3 bases separated the two germline ends. Here the CDR3 reads CASSLARGYTF. The CDR3 bases are TGTGCCAGCAGCTTAGCGCGTGGCTACACCTTC.

The chain links TRBV19 to TRBJ2-3, with D maybe TRBD1 (6 bases). Germline CDR1 LNHDA, CDR2 SQIVND (reference sequence). The CDR3 extends over 15 amino acids. Trimming took off 6 bases at V and 2 bases at J, with 15 bases between the two ends. The DNA of the CDR3 is TGTGCCAGTAGAACAGGGCTTTCCGACACAGATACGCAGTATTTT. This encodes CASRTGLSDTDTQYF.

The rearrangement joins TRBV7-2 to TRBJ2-7; maybe TRBD1 (6 bases). The germline CDR1 and CDR2 sequences are SGHTA and FQGNSA. The CDR3 covers 14 residues. Trimming removed 4 bases at V and 7 bases at J, with 17 bases between. CDR3 nucleotide sequence: TGTGCCAGCAGCTACCTAAAGTCCACAGGGGAGCAGTACTTC. It encodes CASSYLKSTGEQYF.

The V call is TRBV28, the J call TRBJ2-7, with D possibly matching TRBD2 (5 bases). The CDR3 loop spans 16 amino acids. Germline-derived CDR1 and CDR2 are MDHEN and SYDVKM. V was cut by 3 bases and J by 6 bases, with 21 bases left in between. In nucleotides, the CDR3 is TGTGCCAGCAGTTTGACTGCGGGTCATTCTCTCGGCGAGCAGTACTTC. It is translated as CASSLTAGHSLGEQYF.

The chain uses TRBV6-4 and TRBJ2-3; the match to TRBD2 covers 7 bases. This CDR3 has 14 residues. Germline lookup yields CDR1 MRHNA and CDR2 SNTAGT. The trim removed 4 bases at V and 4 bases at J, leaving 5 bases unmatched. CDR3 region: CASSGSSGSDTQYF. The CDR3 DNA follows: TGTGCCAGCAGTGGTTCTAGCGGCTCAGATACGCAGTATTTT.

The chain links TRBV12-5 to TRBJ1-2; D ambiguous. This CDR3 has 14 residues. Germline CDR1 reads LGHNT; CDR2 reads FRNRAP. V was shortened by 2 bases and J by 2 bases, with 9 bases between the two germline ends. This CDR3 is CASGLQHANYGYTF. The CDR3 region has the DNA TGTGCTAGTGGTTTGCAACATGCCAACTATGGCTACACCTTC.

The CDR3, as DNA: TGTGCCATCAGTCGACAGGGCAACAGCAATCAGCCCCAGCATTTT. Its protein is CAISRQGNSNQPQHF. The V gene is TRBV10-3, the J gene TRBJ1-5, with TRBD1 matching 7 bases. The CDR3 runs to 15 residues. V was clipped by 5 bases and J by 1 base; unmatched bases: 5. Per the germline V gene, CDR1 is ENHRY and CDR2 is SYGVKD.

The chain combines TRBV14 with TRBJ1-6, with 8 bases aligning to TRBD1. V trimming: 4 bases; J trimming: 10 bases; junction bases outside the gene matches: 6. Germline CDR1 reads SGHDN; CDR2 reads FVKESK. The CDR3 is 14 residues long. The CDR3, as DNA: TGTGCCAGCAGCCTTATCACAGGGGGATCACCCCTCCACTTT. Encoded protein: CASSLITGGSPLHF.

CDR3 nucleotide sequence: TGTGCCAGCAGCTTAGATAGGAGGGGGGGGACCTACGAGCAGTACTTC. It is translated as CASSLDRRGGTYEQYF. The genes are TRBV7-2 and TRBJ2-7, with a tentative D call TRBD2 (7 bases). CDR3 length: 16 residues. The V and J ends lost 1 base and 2 bases respectively, with 15 bases between them. Germline CDR1 and CDR2: SGHTA and FQGNSA.

Comments on this clone: One end of the junction is discordant with germline, which a read error may explain. This chain connects TRBV7-9 to TRBJ1-2, with a possible D match to TRBD1 (5 bases). There are 14 residues in the CDR3. Looked up from germline, CDR1 is SEHNR and CDR2 is FQNEAQ (reference sequence). For the CDR3, the DNA is TGTGCCATCAGCTTAGCCGGGGGTTCCTATGGCTACACCTTC. This encodes CAISLAGGSYGYTF.

This chain uses TRBV11-3 with TRBJ2-3; 8 positions agree with TRBD2. Germline lookup yields CDR1 SGHNT and CDR2 YENEEA. Trimming removed 1 base from V and 4 bases from J; junction bases left unmatched: 4. This CDR3 spans 15 amino acids. CDR3 region: CASSLAGLEADTQYF. CDR3 coding DNA: TGTGCCAGCAGCTTAGCGGGACTAGAGGCAGATACGCAGTATTTT.

The V and J genes are TRBV5-1 and TRBJ1-1, with a tentative D call TRBD1 (6 bases). Germline-derived CDR1 and CDR2 are SGHRS and YFSETQ. This CDR3 has 12 amino acids. Trimming left V 4 bases short and J 8 bases short, with 12 bases between. CDR3 residues: CASSPQGTEAFF. CDR3 DNA sequence: TGCGCCAGCAGCCCCCAGGGGACCGAAGCTTTCTTT.

This clone was observed a handful of times. This chain uses TRBV19 with TRBJ2-3; no reliable D call. This CDR3 is built from 15 residues. CDR1 and CDR2 from the germline V gene are LNHDA and SQIVND (reference sequence). V lost 0 bases to trimming and J lost 3 bases, with 10 bases between them. The CDR3 sequence is CASSIDLGRTDTQYF. For the CDR3, the DNA is TGTGCCAGTAGTATAGATCTTGGCAGAACAGATACGCAGTATTTT.

This chain links TRBV6-6 with TRBJ2-3; a weak D match, TRBD2 (5 bases). CDR3 length: 12 residues. Trimming removed 7 bases at V and 2 bases at J, with 7 bases between. In germline, CDR1 is MNHNY, CDR2 SVGAGI (reference sequence). As DNA, the CDR3 is TGTGCCAGCACGGGGAACACAGATACGCAGTATTTT. Its protein is CASTGNTDTQYF.

J is TRBJ2-3 and V is TRBV9; D is unclear. Germline CDR1 SGDLS, CDR2 YYNGEE. The length of the CDR3 is 14 residues. V was cut by 0 bases and J by 0 bases, with 5 bases left in between. As DNA, the CDR3 is TGTGCCAGCAGCGTAGGGCCTAGCACAGATACGCAGTATTTT. This encodes CASSVGPSTDTQYF.

The rearrangement joins TRBV7-2 to TRBJ2-3; D is unresolved. V was shortened by 1 base and J by 2 bases, with 4 bases between the two germline ends. This CDR3 is built from 13 residues. Germline V gene data show CDR1 as SGHTA and CDR2 as FQGNSA. This CDR3 is CASSLDYTDTQYF. The CDR3 coding sequence is TGTGCCAGCAGCTTAGATTACACAGATACGCAGTATTTT.

This chain connects TRBV7-3 to TRBJ2-3; 11 bases fit TRBD2. The germline V gene encodes CDR1 SGHTA and CDR2 FQGTGA. V lost 4 bases, J lost 2 bases, and 5 bases stayed unmatched. This CDR3 region has 16 residues. CDR3 region: CASSSLAGGLTDTQYF. CDR3 in DNA: TGTGCCAGCAGCTCCCTAGCGGGGGGTCTCACAGATACGCAGTATTTT.